This TCR beta chain was retrieved from a study of radiotherapy plus CTLA-4 blockade in lung cancer. The table came from immunoSEQ multiplex PCR; TCRdb's copy has only in-frame clones and leaves some out. The table includes some 98,000 clones, around four fifths detected once. The V and J ends lost 3 bases and 6 bases, in that order; junction bases with no gene match: 10. Germline V gene sequence: CDR1 SGHAT, CDR2 FQNNGV. This CDR3 comprises 16 residues. This clone is a singleton in its sample. Sequencing used peripheral blood, obtained from a patient treated with radiotherapy plus ipilimumab. This clonotype was sampled from a human donor with non-small cell lung cancer who had a partial response to radiotherapy plus ipilimumab. The chain employs TRBV11-2 and TRBJ2-3; 9 bases fit TRBD1. CDR3 DNA sequence: TGTGCCAGCAGCTTTCGCGGCGGGACAGGGTTCGATACGCAGTATTTT. Its protein product is CASSFRGGTGFDTQYF.